Each of the 11 T cell receptor beta chains below was sequenced from the same sample in a study of blood T cell repertoires in COVID-19. The repertoire was sequenced with immunoSEQ multiplex PCR; TCRdb's copy has only in-frame clones and lacks some. This sample has fewer than 200,000 clones, with around 72% found just once. The sequenced sample was peripheral blood. The receptors originated from a woman older than 75 with acute or convalescent COVID-19.

The chain carries TRBV18 and TRBJ2-7, with TRBD1 matching 8 bases. The germline CDR1 and CDR2 sequences are KGHSH and LQKENI. The CDR3 runs to 17 residues. V shed 3 bases and J 1 base; nucleotides not matched to a gene: 11. This CDR3 reads CASSPPGQANPSYEQYF. The CDR3 nucleotides read TGTGCCAGCTCACCTCCGGGACAGGCCAACCCTTCCTACGAGCAGTACTTC.

This chain uses TRBV20-1 with TRBJ1-2; TRBD1 might be the D (6 bases). Germline V CDR1 and CDR2: DFQATT, SNEGSKA (reference sequence). The CDR3 runs to 14 residues. V was cut by 3 bases and J by 4 bases, with 15 bases left in between. The CDR3 nucleotides are TGCAGTGCTAGTAGAAATGAGGGGGTCTATGGCTACACCTTC. Protein product: CSASRNEGVYGYTF.

The chain uses TRBV4-2 and TRBJ2-1; 9 bases fit TRBD2. Losses at the gene ends were 5 bases for V and 5 bases for J; bases not matched to a gene: 10. Germline CDR1 LGHNA, CDR2 YNFKEQ. This CDR3 comprises 16 residues. CDR3 sequence reads: CASSTSLAGTDNEQFF. The CDR3 DNA follows: TGTGCCAGCAGCACCTCCCTAGCGGGAACCGACAATGAGCAGTTCTTC.

This clone was detected a few times. CDR3: CASSHDSYEAFF. The DNA for the CDR3 is TGTGCCAGCAGCCATGACAGTTATGAAGCTTTCTTT. This chain uses TRBV4-2 with TRBJ1-1; possible D gene TRBD1, 5 bases. V was pared by 3 bases and J by 7 bases, with 9 bases between. Looked up from germline, CDR1 is LGHNA and CDR2 is YNFKEQ. This CDR3 has 12 residues.

This chain links TRBV6-1 with TRBJ1-3; D not certain. The germline V gene encodes CDR1 MNHNS and CDR2 SASEGT. CDR3 size: 15 residues. The germline V and J ends were trimmed by 1 base and 4 bases, with 11 bases remaining between them. The CDR3 nucleotides read TGTGCCAGCAGTGAAGTCAGGAGGGTCGGAAACACCATATATTTT. This sequence encodes CASSEVRRVGNTIYF.

CDR3 in DNA: TGTGCCAGCAGTGACTCGAGTCGGGGACAGGGTTCTGGAAACACCATATATTTT. The encoded protein is CASSDSSRGQGSGNTIYF. The rearrangement links TRBV6-4 to TRBJ1-3, with 9 nucleotides matching TRBD1. The CDR3 extends over 18 amino acids. V lost 0 bases to trimming and J lost 1 base; unmatched junction nucleotides: 7. Germline V gene sequence: CDR1 MRHNA, CDR2 SNTAGT.

This clone was counted a few times. The identical CDR3 is also encoded by other nucleotide sequences in the sample. The rearrangement uses TRBV6-5 and TRBJ1-1; maybe TRBD1 (6 bases). The CDR3 covers 12 residues. CDR1 and CDR2 (germline): MNHEY, SVGAGI. The V end was cut by 2 bases, the J end by 7 bases, with 8 bases between. This CDR3 reads CASSYQQGEAFF. CDR3 in DNA: TGTGCCAGCAGTTACCAACAGGGTGAAGCTTTCTTT.

The J gene is TRBJ1-5, the V gene TRBV21-1; TRBD1 reflects the table's D call only, with no check against the DNA. TRBV21-1 is recorded as a pseudogene. This CDR3 has 20 amino acids. The CDR3 DNA reads as TGTGCCAGCAGCAAAGTCTTCGGGACAGGGGGCGCGTTTAGCAATCAGCCCCAGCATTTT. It yields the protein CASSKVFGTGGAFSNQPQHF.

A word on this clone: This specimen includes other DNA sequences encoding the same CDR3. The chain couples TRBV9 to TRBJ2-3, with a tentative D call TRBD1 (6 bases). Trimming took 0 bases from V and 0 from J, leaving 8 bases between them. The germline V gene has CDR1 SGDLS and CDR2 YYNGEE. The CDR3 has 15 residues. CDR3 residues: CASSVEGQSTDTQYF. Here the CDR3 DNA reads TGTGCCAGCAGCGTAGAAGGACAGAGCACAGATACGCAGTATTTT.

V and J are TRBV6-5 and TRBJ1-2, with a weak D call TRBD1 (6 bases). Germline values: CDR1 MNHEY, CDR2 SVGAGI. The CDR3 consists of 13 residues. V was shortened by 4 bases and J by 3 bases, with 9 bases between the two germline ends. CDR3 residues: CASSSQGYYGYTF. The CDR3 DNA is TGTGCCAGCAGTTCCCAGGGGTACTATGGCTACACCTTC.

This CDR3 reads CAIRGQGTDHEQYF. The CDR3, as DNA: TGTGCCATCAGGGGACAGGGGACGGACCACGAGCAGTACTTC. V usage is TRBV10-3 and J usage is TRBJ2-7; 10 bases fit TRBD1. The V gene end was trimmed by 6 bases and the J gene end by 5 bases; junction bases not matched to a gene: 7. Germline CDR1 ENHRY, CDR2 SYGVKD. This CDR3 has 14 residues.